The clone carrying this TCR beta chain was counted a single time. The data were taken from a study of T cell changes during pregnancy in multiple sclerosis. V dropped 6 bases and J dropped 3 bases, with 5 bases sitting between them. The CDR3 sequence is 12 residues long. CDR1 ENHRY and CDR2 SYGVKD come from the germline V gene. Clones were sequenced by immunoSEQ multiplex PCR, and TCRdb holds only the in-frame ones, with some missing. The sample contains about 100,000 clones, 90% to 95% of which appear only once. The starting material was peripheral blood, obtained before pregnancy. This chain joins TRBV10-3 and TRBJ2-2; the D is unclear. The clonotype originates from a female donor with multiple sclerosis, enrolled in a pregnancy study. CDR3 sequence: CAISLYTGELFF. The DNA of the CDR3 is TGTGCCATCAGCCTATACACCGGGGAGCTGTTTTTT.